These 27 T cell receptor beta chains were all obtained from the same sample, sequenced in a study of T cells in Graves' hyperthyroidism and ophthalmopathy. TCR beta CDR3 regions were amplified from RNA. A first-round RT-PCR of the TCR CDR3 used the HTBI primer set. TCRdb reprocessed the multiplex PCR reads via MiXCR and lists one record per CDR3 protein. The sample yields some 360,000 distinct CDR3 sequences, about a sixth seen once. The sequencing sample was made of blood. The receptors here all came from a woman aged 35 to 49 with Graves' ophthalmopathy.

Many counts were recorded for this clonotype. V usage is TRBV27 and J usage is TRBJ2-7, with 7 bases identical to TRBD1. The V gene end was trimmed by 6 bases and the J gene end by 0 bases; junction bases not matched to a gene: 14. The CDR3 has 17 residues. CDR1 MNHEY and CDR2 SMNVEV come from the germline V gene (reference sequence). The CDR3 DNA reads as TGTGCCAGCAGATACTACTCCCGGGACAGTAGCTCCTACGAGCAGTACTTC. Its translation is CASRYYSRDSSSYEQYF.

There are many counts of this clonotype. This rearrangement joins TRBV27 to TRBJ1-2; D is uncertain. The length of the CDR3 is 13 residues. Germline-derived CDR1 and CDR2 are MNHEY and SMNVEV (reference sequence). V gave up 2 bases and J gave up 11 bases, with 15 bases separating them. DNA of the CDR3: TGTGCCAGCAGTTTACTAGGCCCGACTGGGTACACCTTC. Translated: CASSLLGPTGYTF.

This clonotype was counted many times. Germline and junction disagree at one end, which may indicate a read error. This sequence joins TRBV29-1 and TRBJ2-7; no reliable D call. Germline assignment: CDR1 SQVTM and CDR2 ANQGSEA. CDR3 length equals 12 residues. The CDR3 DNA sequence: TGCAGCGTCGAAGGGTCCTCCTACGAGCAGTACTTC. It encodes CSVEGSSYEQYF.

This clonotype was observed many times. The chain recombines TRBV27 with TRBJ2-2; a possible D gene is TRBD1 (5 bases). Trimming removed 0 bases from V and 7 bases from J, with 12 bases in between. There are 15 residues in the CDR3. The germline V gene has CDR1 MNHEY and CDR2 SMNVEV (reference sequence). In DNA form, the CDR3 reads TGTGCCAGCAGTTTATCGGGGCTAGTGCTCGGGGAGCTGTTTTTT. Its protein is CASSLSGLVLGELFF.

V usage is TRBV28 and J usage is TRBJ1-2, with TRBD1 identical over 8 bases. CDR3 length: 12 residues. Germline loops: CDR1 MDHEN, CDR2 SYDVKM. With 8 bases clipped from V and 7 bases from J, the junction kept 6 bases outside the gene matches. The DNA of the CDR3 is TGTGCCAGCTGGTCAGGGGGCCGTGGCTACACCTTC. Its protein product is CASWSGGRGYTF.

This clonotype occurred many times. The CDR3 DNA reads as TGCGCCAGCAGCTTGGCAGGGACAGGGGCCGGCTACACCTTC. Translation gives CASSLAGTGAGYTF. The rearrangement links TRBV5-1 to TRBJ1-2; 10 nucleotides match TRBD1. The V gene's germline CDR1 is SGHRS and CDR2 YFSETQ. Trimming took 0 bases from V and 8 from J; bases not matched to a gene: 4. The CDR3 totals 14 residues.

This clonotype occurred once. The rearrangement uses TRBV9 and TRBJ1-2; the D is unclear. The germline V gene encodes CDR1 SGDLS and CDR2 YYNGEE. Deletions cut 0 bases from V and 1 base from J, with 10 bases between. The CDR3 loop spans 15 amino acids. Here the CDR3 reads CASSVDTRYNYGYTF. CDR3 nucleotide sequence: TGTGCCAGCAGCGTAGATACAAGATATAACTATGGCTACACCTTC. The whole variable domain, remainder taken from reference TRBV9 and TRBJ1-2, is DSGVTQTPKHLITATGQRVTLRCSPRSGDLSVYWYQQSLDQGLQFLIQYYNGEERAKGNILERFSAQQFPDLHSELNLSSLELGDSALYFCASSVDTRYNYGYTFGSGTRLTVV.

This clonotype was seen at least ten times. Since a much larger clone is just one base distant, this may be a read error. J is TRBJ2-7 and V is TRBV7-2; D remains unclear. V lost 7 bases to trimming and J lost 9 bases, with 16 bases between them. This CDR3 has 12 residues. Germline values: CDR1 SGHTA, CDR2 FQGNSA. The CDR3 sequence is CASTDPSSGQYF. CDR3 DNA sequence: TGTGCCAGCACCGACCCCAGCTCCGGGCAGTACTTC.

This clonotype has just a few counts. V is TRBV6-1 and J is TRBJ2-2; 7 nucleotides agree with TRBD1. Germline V gene sequence: CDR1 MNHNS, CDR2 SASEGT. The CDR3 loop spans 14 amino acids. With 6 bases clipped from V and 4 bases from J, the junction kept 5 bases outside the gene matches. The CDR3 reads CASRPGQVTGELFF. Written as DNA, the CDR3 is TGTGCCAGCAGACCCGGACAGGTCACCGGGGAGCTGTTTTTT.

The table lists this clonotype with many counts. This may stem from a read error, because a much larger clone lies one nucleotide away. The chain links TRBV6-1 to TRBJ2-7; 7 nucleotides line up with TRBD1. The CDR3 totals 14 residues. Unmatched junction bases numbered 6, after V lost 6 bases and J lost 1 base. Germline CDR1 is MNHNS and CDR2 is SASEGT. The CDR3 nucleotides are TGTGCCAGCAGCCCCGACAGGGAGTCCTACGAGCAGTACTTC. Its translation: CASSPDRESYEQYF.

V usage is TRBV12-3 or TRBV12-4 and J usage is TRBJ1-5, with D unclear. Trimming left V 3 bases short and J 0 bases short, with 9 bases between. The CDR3 runs 15 residues. The CDR3 is CASSFTARSNQPQHF. The DNA for the CDR3 is TGTGCCAGCAGTTTTACAGCCCGTAGCAATCAGCCCCAGCATTTT.

The gene calls are TRBV7-3 and TRBJ2-7, with a tentative D call TRBD1 (6 bases). The length of the CDR3 is 16 residues. Per germline, CDR1 SGHTA and CDR2 FQGTGA. Trimming took 4 bases from V and 1 from J, leaving 17 bases between them. The CDR3 DNA reads TGTGCCAGCAGCTCCGATGGGGGCACAATTTCCTACGAGCAGTACTTC. Protein sequence: CASSSDGGTISYEQYF.

This clonotype was counted ten times or more. The rearrangement links TRBV6-1 to TRBJ2-7; perhaps TRBD1 as D (5 bases). With 7 bases removed from V and 7 bases from J, the gap between germline ends came to 20 bases. The germline V gene encodes CDR1 MNHNS and CDR2 SASEGT. The CDR3 runs to 14 residues. CDR3 loop: CASNPDMGSVEQYF. The DNA of the CDR3 is TGTGCCAGCAACCCGGACATGGGGTCGGTGGAGCAGTACTTC.

The chain is built from TRBV11-2 and TRBJ2-5; 9 bases are shared with TRBD2. J gave up 1 base and V 5 bases, and 14 bases lay outside the gene matches. The germline V gene encodes CDR1 SGHAT and CDR2 FQNNGV. CDR3 length: 18 amino acids. CDR3 coding DNA: TGTGCCAGCAGCCCCATCGCCCGGCTAGCGGGGTTCCAAGAGACCCAGTACTTC. Residues: CASSPIARLAGFQETQYF.

In this sample, this clonotype turned up many times. The V and J genes are TRBV7-3 and TRBJ2-5; D is undetermined. Per germline, CDR1 SGHTA and CDR2 FQGTGA. The ends were cut back, 5 bases at V and 5 bases at J, with 12 bases in the middle. The CDR3 contains 13 residues. For the CDR3, the DNA is TGTGCCAGCAGCCTATTTTCAGGCGAGACCCAGTACTTC. Translating gives CASSLFSGETQYF.

This clonotype was seen many times. The chain employs TRBV6-1 and TRBJ1-2; 10 bases fit TRBD1. Trimming removed 4 bases from V and 8 bases from J; junction bases left unmatched: 22. Germline CDR1 reads MNHNS; CDR2 reads SASEGT. The CDR3 length is 19 residues. In DNA, the CDR3 is TGTGCCAGCAGTGGTATCTTCCCCGGGACAGGGGCCTTAAGGAGCGGCTACACCTTC. This codes for CASSGIFPGTGALRSGYTF.

The rearrangement joins TRBV6-2 or TRBV6-3 to TRBJ1-1; TRBD1 is a possible D gene (5 bases). V lost 5 bases, J lost 0 bases, and 19 bases lay in between. This CDR3 spans 17 amino acids. Germline V gives CDR1 MNHEY, CDR2 SVGEGT. The CDR3 sequence is CASSTIRRVRMNTEAFF. The DNA of the CDR3 is TGTGCCAGCAGTACCATCCGCAGGGTTCGGATGAACACTGAAGCTTTCTTT.

The genes are TRBV19 and TRBJ2-2; unclear D gene. This CDR3 comprises 13 residues. Looked up from germline, CDR1 is LNHDA and CDR2 is SQIVND (reference sequence). Trimming left V 7 bases short and J 1 base short, with 7 bases between. CDR3 in amino acids: CASIEENTGELFF. CDR3 DNA: TGTGCCAGTATTGAGGAGAACACCGGGGAGCTGTTTTTT.

The J gene is TRBJ2-7, the V gene TRBV28; D remains ambiguous. Trimming stripped 5 bases from V and 2 bases from J, with 13 bases between. CDR1 and CDR2 from the germline V gene are MDHEN and SYDVKM. The CDR3 consists of 14 residues. CDR3 nucleotides: TGTGCCAGCAGTCTAGACCCGGCCACCTACGAGCAGTACTTC. It encodes CASSLDPATYEQYF.

This clonotype appeared many times. The gene calls are TRBV12-3 or TRBV12-4 and TRBJ2-5; the D call may be TRBD1 or TRBD2 (5 bases each). The CDR3 extends over 16 amino acids. With 2 bases removed from V and 9 bases from J, the gap between germline ends came to 22 bases. CDR3 residues: CASSLWDRRSGSAQYF. In nucleotides, the CDR3 is TGTGCCAGCAGTTTATGGGACCGGAGAAGTGGGTCCGCCCAGTACTTC.

A few counts support this clonotype. The chain is built from TRBV6-5 and TRBJ2-7; no clear D gene. The germline V gene has CDR1 MNHEY and CDR2 SVGAGI. Trimming took 2 bases from V and 3 from J, leaving 17 bases between them. The CDR3 loop spans 16 amino acids. The CDR3 reads CASSYEFLVDGYEQYF. Written as DNA, the CDR3 is TGTGCCAGCAGTTACGAATTCCTAGTGGACGGCTACGAGCAGTACTTC.

The chain links TRBV5-1 to TRBJ2-4, with 7 nucleotides matching TRBD1. The junction had 7 bases not matched to a gene; V was cut back by 4 bases and J by 3 bases. The CDR3 contains 15 residues. Germline V gives CDR1 SGHRS, CDR2 YFSETQ. In DNA form, the CDR3 reads TGCGCCAGCAGCCCACAGGGGTCGGGCAAAAACATTCAGTACTTC. Translated: CASSPQGSGKNIQYF.

This clonotype was seen many times. The J gene is TRBJ2-7, the V gene TRBV28; D remains ambiguous. The CDR3 runs 14 residues. Deletions cut 5 bases from V and 0 bases from J, with 11 bases between. Germline V gene data show CDR1 as MDHEN and CDR2 as SYDVKM. The CDR3 is CASSPPTPSYEQYF. CDR3 DNA: TGTGCCAGCAGTCCACCAACACCCTCCTACGAGCAGTACTTC.

Turning to this clonotype: The junction departs from germline at one end; a sequencing error may be responsible. The rearrangement links TRBV7-9 to TRBJ1-6; a weak D match, TRBD1 (5 bases). The CDR3 spans 13 residues. Looked up from germline, CDR1 is SEHNR and CDR2 is FQNEAQ (reference sequence). CDR3 loop: CASSRGVDSPLYF. CDR3 coding DNA: TGTGCCAGCAGCAGGGGTGTGGATTCACCCCTCTACTTT. Filled out from reference TRBV7-9 and TRBJ1-6, the complete variable domain reads DTGVSQNPRHKITKRGQNVTFRCDPISEHNRLYWYRQTLGQGPEFLTYFQNEAQLEKSRLLSDRFSAERPKGSFSTLEIQRTEQGDSAMYLCASSRGVDSPLYFGNGTRLTVT.

This clonotype was seen at least ten times. A much larger clone is a single base away; this may be a read error. The V and J genes are TRBV6-2 or TRBV6-3 and TRBJ2-7; D remains ambiguous. Germline CDR1 is MNHEY and CDR2 is SVGEGT. The CDR3 extends over 13 amino acids. The CDR3 DNA reads TGTGTCAGCAGTTACTGGCTTTACTACGAGCAGTACTTC. This codes for CVSSYWLYYEQYF.

At least ten counts were recorded for this clonotype. The chain joins TRBV27 to TRBJ1-1; D is possibly TRBD1 (5 bases). The V end was cut by 4 bases, the J end by 10 bases, with 22 bases between. From germline, CDR1 is MNHEY and CDR2 SMNVEV (reference sequence). The CDR3 is made up of 15 amino acids. CDR3 coding DNA: TGTGCCAGCAGTTCCCCTACTTACCCTCGACAGCGAGCTTTCTTT. Translation gives CASSSPTYPRQRAFF.

This clonotype was recorded at least ten times. CDR3 in DNA: TGTGCCAGCAGTGTCATGCATAAGGGCTACGAGCAGTACTTC. It encodes CASSVMHKGYEQYF. This rearrangement joins TRBV6-1 to TRBJ2-7; D uncertain. The CDR3 runs to 14 residues. The V gene lost 4 bases and the J gene lost 3 bases, with 13 bases spanning the gap. Germline CDR1 MNHNS, CDR2 SASEGT.